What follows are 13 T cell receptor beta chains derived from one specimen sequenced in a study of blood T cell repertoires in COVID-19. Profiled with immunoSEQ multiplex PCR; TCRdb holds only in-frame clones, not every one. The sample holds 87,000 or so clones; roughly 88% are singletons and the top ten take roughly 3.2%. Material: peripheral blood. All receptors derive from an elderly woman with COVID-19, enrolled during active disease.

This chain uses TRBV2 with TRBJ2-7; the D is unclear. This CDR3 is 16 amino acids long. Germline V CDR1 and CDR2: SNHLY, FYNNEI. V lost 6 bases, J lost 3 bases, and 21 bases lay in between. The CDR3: CASRGRPRGYYYEQYF. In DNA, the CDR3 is TGTGCCAGCAGAGGTAGACCCCGTGGCTACTACTACGAGCAGTACTTC.

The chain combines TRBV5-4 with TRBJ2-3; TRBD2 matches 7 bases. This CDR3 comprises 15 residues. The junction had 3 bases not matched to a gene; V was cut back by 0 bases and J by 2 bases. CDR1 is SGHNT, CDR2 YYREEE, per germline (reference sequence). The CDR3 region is CASSLGGGNTDTQYF. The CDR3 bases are TGTGCCAGCAGCTTGGGGGGGGGAAACACAGATACGCAGTATTTT.

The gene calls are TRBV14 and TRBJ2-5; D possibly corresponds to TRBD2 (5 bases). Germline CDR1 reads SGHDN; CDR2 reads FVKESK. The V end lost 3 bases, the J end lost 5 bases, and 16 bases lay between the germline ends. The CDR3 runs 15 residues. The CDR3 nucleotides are TGTGCCAGCAGCCATTACGTTGCCACGGGGGAGACCCAGTACTTC. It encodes CASSHYVATGETQYF.

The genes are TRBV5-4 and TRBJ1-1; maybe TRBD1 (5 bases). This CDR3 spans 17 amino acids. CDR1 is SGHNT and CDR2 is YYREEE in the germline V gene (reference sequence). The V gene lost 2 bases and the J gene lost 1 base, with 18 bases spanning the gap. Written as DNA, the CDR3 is TGTGCCAGCAGCTTTTTTGGTCCAAACAGGCCGAACACTGAAGCTTTCTTT. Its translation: CASSFFGPNRPNTEAFF.

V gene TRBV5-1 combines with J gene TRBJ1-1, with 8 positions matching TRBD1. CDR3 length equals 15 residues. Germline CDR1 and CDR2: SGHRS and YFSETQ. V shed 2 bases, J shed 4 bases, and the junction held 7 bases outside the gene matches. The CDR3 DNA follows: TGCGCCAGCAGCTTATTACCGGGACAGGTCACTGAAGCTTTCTTT. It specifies CASSLLPGQVTEAFF.

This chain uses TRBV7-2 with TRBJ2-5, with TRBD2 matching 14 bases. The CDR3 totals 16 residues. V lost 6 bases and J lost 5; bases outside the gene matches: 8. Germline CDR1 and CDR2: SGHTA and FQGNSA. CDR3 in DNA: TGTGCCAGCAGAAGCGGACTAGCGGGGGGATGGGAGACCCAGTACTTC. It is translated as CASRSGLAGGWETQYF.

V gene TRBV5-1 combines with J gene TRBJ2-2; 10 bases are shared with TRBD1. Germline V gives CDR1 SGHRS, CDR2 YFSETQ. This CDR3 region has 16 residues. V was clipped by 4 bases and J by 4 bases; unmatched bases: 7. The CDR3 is CASSHRTGGSTGELFF. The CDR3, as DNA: TGCGCCAGCAGCCACCGGACAGGGGGGAGCACCGGGGAGCTGTTTTTT.

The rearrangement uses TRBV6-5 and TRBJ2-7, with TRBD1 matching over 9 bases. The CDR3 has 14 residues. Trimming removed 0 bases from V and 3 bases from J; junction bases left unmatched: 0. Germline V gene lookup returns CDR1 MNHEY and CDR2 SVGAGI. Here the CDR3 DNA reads TGTGCCAGCAGTTACTCGGACAGGGGCTACGAGCAGTACTTC. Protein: CASSYSDRGYEQYF.

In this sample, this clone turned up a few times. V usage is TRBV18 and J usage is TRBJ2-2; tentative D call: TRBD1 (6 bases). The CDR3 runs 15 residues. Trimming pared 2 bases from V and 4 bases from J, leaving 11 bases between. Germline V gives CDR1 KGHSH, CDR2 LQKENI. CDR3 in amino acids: CASSPLQGSTGELFF. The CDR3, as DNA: TGTGCCAGCTCACCATTGCAGGGGAGCACCGGGGAGCTGTTTTTT. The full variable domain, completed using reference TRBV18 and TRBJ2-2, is NAGVMQNPRHLVRRRGQEARLRCSPMKGHSHVYWYRQLPEEGLKFMVYLQKENIIDESGMPKERFSAEFPKEGPSILRIQQVVRGDSAAYFCASSPLQGSTGELFFGEGSRLTVL.

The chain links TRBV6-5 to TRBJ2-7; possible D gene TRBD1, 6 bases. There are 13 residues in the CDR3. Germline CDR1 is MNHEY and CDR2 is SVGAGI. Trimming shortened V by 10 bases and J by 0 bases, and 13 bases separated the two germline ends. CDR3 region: CATLDRSSYEQYF. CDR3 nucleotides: TGTGCCACCCTGGACAGAAGCTCCTACGAGCAGTACTTC.

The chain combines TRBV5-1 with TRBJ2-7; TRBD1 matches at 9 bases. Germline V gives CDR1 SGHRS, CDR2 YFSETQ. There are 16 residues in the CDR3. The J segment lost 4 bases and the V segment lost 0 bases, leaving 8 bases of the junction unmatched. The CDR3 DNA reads TGCGCCAGCAGCTTGGCCGGGACAGGGTTAGCGTACGAGCAGTACTTC. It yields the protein CASSLAGTGLAYEQYF.

The CDR3 region has the DNA TGTGCCAGCAGTGCCTCGGGACACTGGGGTTCACCCCTCCACTTT. Translating it yields CASSASGHWGSPLHF. The chain is built from TRBV25-1 and TRBJ1-6; D perhaps matches TRBD1 (6 bases). V was cut by 4 bases and J by 9 bases, with 16 bases left in between. CDR1 and CDR2 (germline): MGHDK, SYGVNS. The CDR3 is 15 residues long.

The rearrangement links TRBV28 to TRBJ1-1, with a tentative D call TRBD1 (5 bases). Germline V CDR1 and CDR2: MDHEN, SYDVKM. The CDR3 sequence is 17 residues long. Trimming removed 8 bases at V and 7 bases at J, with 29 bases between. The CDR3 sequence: CASDFRALLRQGGEAFF. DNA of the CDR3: TGTGCCAGCGATTTTAGGGCCTTGTTGCGCCAGGGTGGTGAAGCTTTCTTT.